One and the same sample provided the 5 T cell receptor beta chains below, sequenced in a study of cytotoxic CD8 clonotypes in ibrutinib-treated CLL. TCRdb keeps only in-frame clones here, not all; method: immunoSEQ multiplex PCR. Counted here are some 150,000 clones, more than 75% occurring once; the ten biggest clones make up just over 5%. This specimen consisted of PBMCs, obtained after 24 months of ibrutinib treatment. Source of these receptors: a human donor with chronic lymphocytic leukemia.

The CDR3: CATGREWNEQFF. The CDR3 DNA sequence: TGTGCCACCGGACGGGAGTGGAATGAGCAGTTCTTC. This chain connects TRBV10-3 to TRBJ2-1; D may be TRBD2 (6 bases). V was pared by 10 bases and J by 7 bases, with 14 bases between. This CDR3 is 12 amino acids long. Germline lookup yields CDR1 ENHRY and CDR2 SYGVKD.

In its sample, this clone was seen once. V usage is TRBV15 and J usage is TRBJ2-2, with 7 bases that match TRBD2. The CDR3 is made up of 17 amino acids. Trimming took 0 bases from V and 0 from J; bases not matched to a gene: 4. Germline V gene lookup returns CDR1 LNHNV and CDR2 YYDKDF (reference sequence). The CDR3 DNA reads TGTGCCACCAGCAGAGATGGGCTAGCGGCGAACACCGGGGAGCTGTTTTTT. Protein: CATSRDGLAANTGELFF. The whole variable domain, filled in from reference TRBV15 and TRBJ2-2, reads DAMVIQNPRYQVTQFGKPVTLSCSQTLNHNVMYWYQQKSSQAPKLLFHYYDKDFNNEADTPDNFQSRRPNTSFCFLDIRSPGLGDTAMYLCATSRDGLAANTGELFFGEGSRLTVL.

This chain links TRBV11-1 with TRBJ2-1, with 13 bases aligning to TRBD2. Germline CDR1 reads SGHAT; CDR2 reads FQDESV (reference sequence). The CDR3 sequence is 15 residues long. J was trimmed by 8 bases and V by 4 bases; bases with no gene match: 5. CDR3 in DNA: TGTGCCAGCAGCTCCCCGACTAGCGGGAGGTATGAGCAGTTCTTC. Encoded protein: CASSSPTSGRYEQFF.

This clone qualifies as medium-sized. The chain carries TRBV7-2 and TRBJ1-2, with 9 bases fitting TRBD1. Germline CDR1 and CDR2: SGHTA and FQGNSA. The CDR3 is made up of 16 amino acids. The V gene end was trimmed by 2 bases and the J gene end by 4 bases; junction bases not matched to a gene: 8. CDR3 region: CASSLRGQGRGYGYTF. CDR3 coding DNA: TGTGCCAGCAGCTTAAGGGGACAGGGTCGTGGCTATGGCTACACCTTC.

This chain links TRBV27 with TRBJ2-7; D tentatively fits TRBD1 or TRBD2 (6 bases each). With 1 base removed from V and 4 bases from J, the gap between germline ends came to 17 bases. The CDR3 extends over 16 amino acids. Per germline, CDR1 MNHEY and CDR2 SMNVEV (reference sequence). This CDR3 is CASSLYPTWGAYEQYF. The CDR3 bases are TGTGCCAGCAGTTTATACCCCACATGGGGGGCTTACGAGCAGTACTTC.